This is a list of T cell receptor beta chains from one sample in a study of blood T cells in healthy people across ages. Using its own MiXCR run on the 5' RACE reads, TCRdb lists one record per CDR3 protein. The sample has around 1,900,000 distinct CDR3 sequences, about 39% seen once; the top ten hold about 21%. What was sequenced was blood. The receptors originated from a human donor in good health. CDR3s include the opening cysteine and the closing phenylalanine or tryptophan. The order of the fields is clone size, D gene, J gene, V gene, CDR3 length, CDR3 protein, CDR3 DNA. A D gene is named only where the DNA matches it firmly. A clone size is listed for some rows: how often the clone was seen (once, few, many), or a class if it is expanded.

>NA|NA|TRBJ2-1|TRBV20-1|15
CSARDRVSSYNEQFF
TGCAGTGCTAGAGATAGGGTTAGCTCCTACAATGAGCAGTTCTTC
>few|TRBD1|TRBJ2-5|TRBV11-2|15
CASSAYRGEGETQYF
TGTGCCAGCAGCGCTTACAGGGGTGAGGGGGAGACCCAGTACTTC
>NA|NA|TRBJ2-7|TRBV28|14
CASSFGTIDYEQYF
TGTGCCAGCAGTTTTGGCACGATCGACTACGAGCAGTACTTC
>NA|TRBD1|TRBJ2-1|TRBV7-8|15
CASSLGTGGHSEQFF
TGTGCCAGCAGCTTAGGGACAGGGGGTCACTCTGAGCAGTTCTTC
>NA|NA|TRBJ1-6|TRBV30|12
CAAELDNSPLHF
TGTGCTGCCGAGTTGGATAATTCACCCCTCCACTTT
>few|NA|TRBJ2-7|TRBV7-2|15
CASSLSFAASYEQYF
TGTGCCAGCAGCTTAAGCTTTGCAGCCAGCTACGAGCAGTACTTC
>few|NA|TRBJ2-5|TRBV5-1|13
CASSFPGIETQYF
TGCGCCAGCAGCTTCCCCGGGATAGAGACCCAGTACTTC
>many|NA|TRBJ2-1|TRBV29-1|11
CSAMDRNEQFF
TGCAGCGCGATGGACCGGAATGAGCAGTTCTTC
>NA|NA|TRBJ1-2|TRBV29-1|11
CSVDAFYGYTF
TGCAGCGTTGATGCCTTCTATGGCTACACCTTC
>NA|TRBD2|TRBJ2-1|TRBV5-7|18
CASSLAGPGASGGSEQFF
TGTGCCAGCAGCTTGGCCGGGCCCGGGGCTAGCGGGGGGTCTGAGCAGTTCTTC
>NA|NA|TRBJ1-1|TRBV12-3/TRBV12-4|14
CASSLGRERAEAFF
TGTGCCAGCAGTTTAGGCAGGGAAAGGGCTGAAGCTTTCTTT
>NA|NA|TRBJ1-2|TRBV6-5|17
CANSYVGDKGSNYGYTF
TGTGCCAACAGTTACGTGGGTGACAAGGGATCTAACTATGGCTACACCTTC
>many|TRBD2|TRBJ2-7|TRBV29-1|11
CSAGGSYEQYF
TGCAGCGCGGGGGGCTCCTACGAGCAGTACTTC
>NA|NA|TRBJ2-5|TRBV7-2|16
CASSLRRRVWGETQYF
TGTGCCAGCAGCTTAAGGCGTCGGGTTTGGGGTGAGACCCAGTACTTC
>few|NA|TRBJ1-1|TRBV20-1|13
CSARRDGGTEAFF
TGCAGTGCTAGAAGGGACGGCGGCACTGAAGCTTTCTTT
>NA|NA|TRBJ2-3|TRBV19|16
CASNYRFRENTDTQYF
TGTGCCAGTAATTATCGGTTCCGGGAAAACACAGATACGCAGTATTTT
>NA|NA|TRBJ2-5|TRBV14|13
CASSHHNRETQYF
TGTGCCAGCAGCCACCACAACCGAGAGACCCAGTACTTC
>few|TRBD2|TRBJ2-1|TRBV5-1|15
CASSLTSGVLNEQFF
TGCGCCAGCAGCTTGACTAGCGGCGTCCTTAATGAGCAGTTCTTC
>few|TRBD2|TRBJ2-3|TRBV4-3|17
CASSQLGLAGNTDTQYF
TGCGCCAGCAGCCAGCTCGGACTAGCGGGGAACACAGATACGCAGTATTTT
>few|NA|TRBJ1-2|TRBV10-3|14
CAISESAGGAGYTF
TGTGCCATCAGTGAGTCGGCCGGGGGTGCTGGCTACACCTTC
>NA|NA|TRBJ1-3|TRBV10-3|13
CAISEKDRRTIYF
TGTGCCATCAGTGAGAAGGACAGACGTACCATATATTTT
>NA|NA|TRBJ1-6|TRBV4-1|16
CASSQLAGPRNSPLHF
TGCGCCAGCAGCCAGCTGGCAGGGCCCCGAAATTCACCCCTCCACTTT
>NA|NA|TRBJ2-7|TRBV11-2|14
CASSFGGNLCEQYF
TGTGCCAGCAGCTTCGGCGGGAACCTCTGCGAGCAGTACTTC
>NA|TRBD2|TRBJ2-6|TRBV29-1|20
CSVLNGTSGGAAYGANVLTF
TGCAGCGTCCTTAACGGGACTAGCGGGGGGGCGGCCTATGGGGCCAACGTCCTGACTTTC
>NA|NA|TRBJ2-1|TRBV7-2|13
CASSPDRVGSRFF
TGTGCCAGCAGCCCCGACCGCGTTGGTAGTCGGTTCTTC
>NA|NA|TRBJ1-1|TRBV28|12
CASSPLGPEAFF
TGTGCCAGCAGTCCTCTAGGACCTGAAGCTTTCTTT
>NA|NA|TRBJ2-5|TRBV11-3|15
CASSPRGRKGETQYF
TGTGCCAGCAGCCCCAGGGGCCGAAAAGGAGAGACCCAGTACTTC
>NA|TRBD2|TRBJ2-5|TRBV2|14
CASSQTSLGETQYF
TGTGCCAGCAGTCAGACTAGCCTGGGAGAGACCCAGTACTTC
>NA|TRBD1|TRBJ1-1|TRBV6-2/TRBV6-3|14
CASSYHTGDTEAFF
TGTGCCAGCAGTTACCACACAGGGGACACTGAAGCTTTCTTT
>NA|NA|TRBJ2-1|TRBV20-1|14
CSAHSGLDTNEQFF
TGCAGTGCCCACTCGGGACTTGATACCAATGAGCAGTTCTTC
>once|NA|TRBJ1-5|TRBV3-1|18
CASSPKIRGEYSNQPQHF
TGTGCCAGCAGCCCAAAGATCCGAGGGGAATATAGCAATCAGCCCCAGCATTTT
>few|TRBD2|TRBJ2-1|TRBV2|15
CASSETSGGRGEQFF
TGTGCCAGCAGTGAAACTAGCGGGGGCCGTGGTGAGCAGTTCTTC
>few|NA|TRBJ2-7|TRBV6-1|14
CASSTGTPGNEQYF
TGTGCCAGCAGTACGGGGACCCCGGGCAACGAGCAGTACTTC
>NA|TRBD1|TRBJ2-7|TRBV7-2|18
CASSPRDRGHEGGYEQYF
TGTGCCAGCAGCCCCCGGGACAGGGGGCACGAGGGAGGCTACGAGCAGTACTTC
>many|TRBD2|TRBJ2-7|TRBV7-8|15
CASSPSGGTPYEQYF
TGTGCCAGCAGCCCTAGCGGGGGGACTCCTTACGAGCAGTACTTC
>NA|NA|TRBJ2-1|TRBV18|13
CASQESSDNEQFF
TGTGCCAGCCAGGAGAGCTCCGACAATGAGCAGTTCTTC
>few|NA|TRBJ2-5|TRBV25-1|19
CASSEYFQTGKPMGETQYF
TGTGCCAGCAGTGAATATTTCCAGACAGGAAAACCCATGGGGGAGACCCAGTACTTC
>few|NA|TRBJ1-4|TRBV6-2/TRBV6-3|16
CASSYSTADLNEKLFF
TGTGCCAGCAGTTACTCGACGGCAGACCTTAATGAAAAACTGTTTTTT
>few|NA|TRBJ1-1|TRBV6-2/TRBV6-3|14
CASSTPGTNTEAFF
TGTGCCAGCAGTACGCCGGGGACGAACACTGAAGCTTTCTTT
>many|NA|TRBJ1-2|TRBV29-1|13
CSVEEGQIYGYTF
TGCAGCGTTGAAGAAGGGCAGATCTATGGCTACACCTTC
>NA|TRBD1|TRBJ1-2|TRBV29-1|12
CSVWTGEEGYTF
TGCAGCGTTTGGACAGGGGAGGAGGGCTACACCTTC
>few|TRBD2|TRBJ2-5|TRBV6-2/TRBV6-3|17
CASSTRTSGGIQETQYF
TGTGCCAGCAGTACACGGACTAGCGGGGGGATTCAAGAGACCCAGTACTTC
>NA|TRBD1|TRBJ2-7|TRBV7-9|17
CASSQTGDRGPSYEQYF
TGTGCCAGCAGCCAGACCGGGGACAGGGGTCCCTCCTACGAGCAGTACTTC
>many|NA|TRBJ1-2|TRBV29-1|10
CSVDRDGYTF
TGCAGCGTTGACAGGGATGGCTACACCTTC
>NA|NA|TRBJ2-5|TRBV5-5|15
CASSLRTDLKETQYF
TGTGCCAGCAGCCTTAGGACAGACCTGAAAGAGACCCAGTACTTC
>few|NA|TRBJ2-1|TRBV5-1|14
CASRPSLTYNEQFF
TGCGCCAGCAGGCCATCCCTTACCTACAATGAGCAGTTCTTC
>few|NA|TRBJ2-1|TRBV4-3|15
CASSQLTGPYNEQFF
TGCGCCAGCAGCCAACTTACAGGACCTTACAATGAGCAGTTCTTC